The entry below describes one T cell receptor beta chain. Its antigen is unidentified. CDR1 is DFQATT, CDR2 SNEGSKA, per germline (reference sequence). Trimming cost V 1 base and J 3 bases; bases outside gene matches: 5. CDR3 length equals 14 residues. This sample was included in a study of CD8 T cells in ankylosing spondylitis. Overall study findings and caveats: Disease-linked clones were reportedly significantly enriched in matched ankylosing spondylitis synovial fluid. The disease-linked clones had a CD8+ phenotype and low blood frequencies. Seemingly characteristic of ankylosing spondylitis blood was a TCR beta motif consisting of under ten highly homologous variants.

5'-RACE, quantitative and with molecular barcodes, yielded the TCR beta libraries. TCRdb re-analysed the 5' RACE reads in MiXCR, keeping a single row per CDR3 protein. The table has some 250,000 distinct CDR3 sequences, under 30% seen once. The sequence came from a male donor with ankylosing spondylitis or in good health (not recorded which). This chain connects TRBV20-1 to TRBJ2-7, with 8 bases fitting TRBD2. Sequenced input: blood, either unsorted or a sorted T cell fraction (not recorded which). The CDR3 loop is CSARVAGTSYEQYF. As DNA, the CDR3 is TGCAGTGCTAGAGTCGCCGGGACTAGCTACGAGCAGTACTTC.